Shown below are 21 T cell receptor beta chains from a single sample sequenced in a study of blood T cells in healthy people across ages. The second PCR ran about 6 to 12 cycles with a sample-barcoded 5' primer and J-beta primers. TCRdb reprocessed the 5' RACE reads via MiXCR and lists one record per CDR3 protein. The sample consists of approximately 1.5 million distinct CDR3 sequences, about 35% of them appearing once. The sample was blood. The receptors come from a woman in her thirties in good health.

This chain connects TRBV20-1 to TRBJ1-2; no definite D call. Between the trimmed V and J ends, which lost 0 bases and 4 bases, there was a span of 12 bases. CDR3 size: 14 residues. CDR1 and CDR2 (germline): DFQATT, SNEGSKA (reference sequence). The CDR3 is CSARDFGEGYGYTF. In nucleotides, the CDR3 is TGCAGTGCTAGAGATTTCGGGGAGGGCTATGGCTACACCTTC.

The chain combines TRBV4-1 with TRBJ2-2; TRBD1 is a possible D gene (5 bases). Germline V gene sequence: CDR1 MGHRA, CDR2 YSYEKL. CDR3 size: 13 residues. The V end lost 1 base, the J end lost 8 bases, and 8 bases lay between the germline ends. This CDR3 reads CASSQGGLGELFF. CDR3 in DNA: TGCGCCAGCAGCCAAGGGGGCCTGGGGGAGCTGTTTTTT.

This clonotype was counted ten times or more. This chain joins TRBV5-1 and TRBJ2-7, with a possible D match to TRBD2 (5 bases). Trimming shortened V by 4 bases and J by 5 bases, and 16 bases separated the two germline ends. The CDR3 contains 14 residues. Germline V gene lookup returns CDR1 SGHRS and CDR2 YFSETQ. The CDR3 sequence: CASSLVPPGNEQYF. DNA of the CDR3: TGCGCCAGCAGCCTGGTCCCACCGGGAAACGAGCAGTACTTC.

V and J are TRBV10-3 and TRBJ2-1, with 10 bases that match TRBD1. The closer fit of TRBJ2-7 to the DNA end suggests the J call may be wrong. CDR1 and CDR2 from the germline V gene are ENHRY and SYGVKD. The CDR3 consists of 16 residues. The CDR3 spells CAISKGGQGHYNEQYF. CDR3 in DNA: TGTGCCATCAGTAAAGGGGGACAGGGGCACTACAATGAGCAGTACTTC.

About this clonotype: This may come from a read error, since a much larger clone is one base off. The chain carries TRBV20-1 and TRBJ2-1; D gene ambiguous. Between the trimmed V and J ends, which lost 3 bases and 8 bases, there was a span of 11 bases. The CDR3 has 12 residues. CDR1 is DFQATT, CDR2 SNEGSKA, per germline (reference sequence). CDR3 in DNA: TGCAGTGCTAGTTGGAAGTACGATGAGCAGTTCTTC. Encoded protein: CSASWKYDEQFF.

This clonotype appeared once. The V and J genes are TRBV4-1 and TRBJ2-2, with D unresolved. The V end lost 0 bases, the J end lost 7 bases, and 9 bases lay between the germline ends. This CDR3 comprises 14 residues. CDR1 is MGHRA, CDR2 YSYEKL, per germline. CDR3 DNA: TGCGCCAGCAGCCAAGAAAGGCTGGTCGGGGAGCTGTTTTTT. It yields the protein CASSQERLVGELFF.

This clonotype was seen a few times. This sequence joins TRBV5-1 and TRBJ1-2; D not resolved. This CDR3 spans 14 amino acids. Trimming left V 2 bases short and J 4 bases short, with 12 bases between. CDR1 and CDR2 from the germline V gene are SGHRS and YFSETQ. CDR3 sequence (DNA): TGCGCCAGCAGCTTATCCCGGTCCCTCTATGGCTACACCTTC. It encodes CASSLSRSLYGYTF.

With respect to this clonotype: Being one base from a much bigger clone, this may be a read error. The chain joins TRBV29-1 to TRBJ2-7; 7 nucleotides agree with TRBD2. Germline V gene data show CDR1 as SQVTM and CDR2 as ANQGSEA. V shed 0 bases, J shed 7 bases, and the junction held 3 bases outside the gene matches. This CDR3 contains 12 residues. The CDR3 bases are TGCAGCGTTGAAGACCTAGCGGTTGAGCAGTACTTC. Protein: CSVEDLAVEQYF.

This clonotype was observed a handful of times. V is TRBV6-5 and J is TRBJ2-7; weak D call: TRBD1 (6 bases). This CDR3 has 19 residues. Looked up from germline, CDR1 is MNHEY and CDR2 is SVGAGI. V lost 2 bases, J lost 2 bases, and 25 bases lay in between. The CDR3 DNA reads TGTGCCAGCAGTTACCCATCGGCATACGGGACACCCGCTCCCTACGAGCAGTACTTC. Protein: CASSYPSAYGTPAPYEQYF.

This clonotype has just a few counts. This rearrangement joins TRBV18 to TRBJ2-1, with 7 bases that match TRBD1. Germline CDR1 is KGHSH and CDR2 is LQKENI. CDR3 length: 16 residues. Trimming removed 2 bases from V and 5 bases from J; junction bases left unmatched: 9. CDR3 coding DNA: TGTGCCAGCTCACCATTGAGAGGGGGCGCAGACAATGAGCAGTTCTTC. The encoded protein is CASSPLRGGADNEQFF.

On this clonotype: This sequence may be a read error, since a much larger clone differs from it by one base. The chain uses TRBV4-1 and TRBJ2-5, with TRBD1 as a possible D gene (6 bases). The assigned J gene may be wrong: the sequence end matches TRBJ2-7 better. The germline V gene encodes CDR1 MGHRA and CDR2 YSYEKL. The CDR3 runs to 14 residues. CDR3 coding DNA: TGCGCCAGCAGCCGAGACAGGCAGGGTTACGAGCAGTACTTC. Translating it yields CASSRDRQGYEQYF.

The sample holds a few counts of this clonotype. CDR3: CASSPWTSGISEQFF. CDR3 coding DNA: TGTGCCAGCAGCCCGTGGACTAGCGGGATCAGTGAGCAGTTCTTC. The V call is TRBV7-9, the J call TRBJ2-1; 12 nucleotides match TRBD2. V was clipped by 5 bases and J by 9 bases; unmatched bases: 8. The CDR3 extends over 15 amino acids. Germline assignment: CDR1 SEHNR and CDR2 FQNEAQ (reference sequence).

CDR3 DNA sequence: TGTGCCGTCCACACAAGTTTGGGGACTAGCGGGACCTACGAGCAGTACTTC. Encoded protein: CAVHTSLGTSGTYEQYF. The chain links TRBV6-2 or TRBV6-3 to TRBJ2-7; TRBD2 aligns across 13 bases. CDR1 and CDR2 (germline): MNHEY, SVGEGT. The CDR3 is 17 amino acids. V was clipped by 11 bases and J by 2 bases; unmatched bases: 15.

This rearrangement joins TRBV7-9 to TRBJ2-4; 7 bases line up with TRBD1. Near its end, the DNA agrees better with TRBJ2-5, so the J call may be wrong. Looked up from germline, CDR1 is SEHNR and CDR2 is FQNEAQ (reference sequence). The CDR3 is made up of 18 amino acids. CDR3 DNA sequence: TGTGCCAGCAAGGGGCAGGGGTTAGAGGGGGCCGGTCGGGAGACCCAGTACTTC. Amino acids: CASKGQGLEGAGRETQYF.

The CDR3 reads CASRPGHMNTEAFF. Written as DNA, the CDR3 is TGTGCCAGCAGGCCCGGACACATGAACACTGAAGCTTTCTTT. The gene calls are TRBV12-3 or TRBV12-4 and TRBJ1-1; TRBD1 is a possible D gene (5 bases). This CDR3 contains 14 residues. V shed 6 bases and J shed 0 bases, with 11 bases lying between them.

Notes on this clonotype: The junction differs from germline at one of its ends, possibly a read error. The J gene is TRBJ2-1, the V gene TRBV7-8, with D uncertain. The CDR3 has 12 residues. Germline CDR1 reads SGHVS; CDR2 reads FQNEAQ. For the CDR3, the DNA is TGTGCCAGCAGCCCCGCCTACAATGAGCAGGTCTTC. Amino acids: CASSPAYNEQVF.

The CDR3 coding sequence is TGCGCCAGCAGCTCCCGGGGGGAACACTACGAGCAGTACTTC. Its translation: CASSSRGEHYEQYF. The chain is built from TRBV4-1 and TRBJ2-7; TRBD2 matches at 7 bases. The CDR3 totals 14 residues. Germline V gene data show CDR1 as MGHRA and CDR2 as YSYEKL. V shed 5 bases, J shed 3 bases, and the junction held 7 bases outside the gene matches.

This clonotype was counted at least ten times. The J gene is TRBJ2-7, the V gene TRBV10-3; D might be TRBD2 (5 bases). The V end lost 0 bases, the J end lost 4 bases, and 7 bases lay between the germline ends. The germline V gene encodes CDR1 ENHRY and CDR2 SYGVKD. The CDR3 contains 13 residues. The CDR3 DNA sequence: TGTGCCATCAGTGAGTCGGGAGCATACGAGCAGTACTTC. It specifies CAISESGAYEQYF.

This clonotype has a handful of counts. The chain links TRBV6-1 to TRBJ2-7; 9 positions agree with TRBD2. This CDR3 spans 14 amino acids. V was pared by 8 bases and J by 3 bases, with 8 bases of the junction left unmatched. The V gene's germline CDR1 is MNHNS and CDR2 SASEGT. The DNA for the CDR3 is TGTGCCAGCGCTATTAGCGGGAGTAACTACGAGCAGTACTTC. The encoded protein is CASAISGSNYEQYF.

About this clonotype itself: The junction shows a germline mismatch at one end, possibly a read error. The CDR3 here is CASTRTVMSGNTVYF. The CDR3 DNA sequence: TGTGCCAGCACCCGGACCGTGATGTCTGGAAACACCGTATATTTT. The V and J genes are TRBV6-2 or TRBV6-3 and TRBJ1-3, with D hard to call. CDR1 and CDR2 from the germline V gene are MNHEY and SVGEGT. The CDR3 spans 15 residues.

This chain links TRBV27 with TRBJ1-2; D perhaps matches TRBD1 (5 bases). This CDR3 has 15 amino acids. Looked up from germline, CDR1 is MNHEY and CDR2 is SMNVEV (reference sequence). Trimming removed 0 bases from V and 7 bases from J, with 15 bases in between. The CDR3 is CASSLSQSGVRGYTF. CDR3 DNA sequence: TGTGCCAGCAGTTTATCGCAGTCGGGGGTTCGTGGCTACACCTTC.